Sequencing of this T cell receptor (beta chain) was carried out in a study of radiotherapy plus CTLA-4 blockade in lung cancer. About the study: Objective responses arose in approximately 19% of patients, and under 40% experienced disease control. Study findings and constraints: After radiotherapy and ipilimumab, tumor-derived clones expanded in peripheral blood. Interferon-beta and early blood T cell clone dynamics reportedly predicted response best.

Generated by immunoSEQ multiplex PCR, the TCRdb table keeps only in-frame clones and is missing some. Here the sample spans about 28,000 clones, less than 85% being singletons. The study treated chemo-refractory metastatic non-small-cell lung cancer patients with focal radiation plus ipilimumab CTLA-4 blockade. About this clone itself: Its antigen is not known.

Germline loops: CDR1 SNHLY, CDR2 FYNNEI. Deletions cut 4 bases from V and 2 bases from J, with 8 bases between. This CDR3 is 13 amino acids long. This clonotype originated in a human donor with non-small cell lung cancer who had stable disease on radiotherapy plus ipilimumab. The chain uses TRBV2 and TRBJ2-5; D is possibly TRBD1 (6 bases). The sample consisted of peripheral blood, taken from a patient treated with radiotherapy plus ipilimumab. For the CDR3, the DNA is TGTGCCAGCAGTGGGACAGATCAAGAGACCCAGTACTTC. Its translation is CASSGTDQETQYF.